This record looks at one T cell receptor (beta chain) sequence and its context. Its antigen is currently unknown. This sample stems from a study of beta chain features in type 1 diabetes. Blood was drawn once from each donor into heparinised tubes. The draws averaged about 110 mL. Study-wide points: When Type 1 diabetes patients were examined, their TCRB CDR3s proved moderately but significantly shorter in all four CD4+ subsets. In type 1 diabetes patients, VDJ junctions had fewer insertions; deletions at these junctions were more frequent.

Germline CDR1 reads LNHDA; CDR2 reads SQIVND (reference sequence). Trimming at V came to 4 bases and at J to 1 base, leaving 5 bases not matched to a gene. This CDR3 spans 16 amino acids. Every bit of the isolated RNA underwent reverse transcription, so sequencing read expressed TCRB transcripts. Sequenced by immunoSEQ multiplex PCR; TCRdb stores in-frame clones only, minus some. The sample lists 400,000 to 600,000 clones; approximately 30% were seen once. The receptor's source is a man aged 18 to 30 in good health. The rearrangement joins TRBV19 to TRBJ2-2; 8 bases are a match to TRBD1. Specimen: naive CD4+ T cells from blood. The DNA for the CDR3 is TGTGCCAGTAGTACCCTCGGGACAGGGAACACCGGGGAGCTGTTTTTT. Translating gives CASSTLGTGNTGELFF.